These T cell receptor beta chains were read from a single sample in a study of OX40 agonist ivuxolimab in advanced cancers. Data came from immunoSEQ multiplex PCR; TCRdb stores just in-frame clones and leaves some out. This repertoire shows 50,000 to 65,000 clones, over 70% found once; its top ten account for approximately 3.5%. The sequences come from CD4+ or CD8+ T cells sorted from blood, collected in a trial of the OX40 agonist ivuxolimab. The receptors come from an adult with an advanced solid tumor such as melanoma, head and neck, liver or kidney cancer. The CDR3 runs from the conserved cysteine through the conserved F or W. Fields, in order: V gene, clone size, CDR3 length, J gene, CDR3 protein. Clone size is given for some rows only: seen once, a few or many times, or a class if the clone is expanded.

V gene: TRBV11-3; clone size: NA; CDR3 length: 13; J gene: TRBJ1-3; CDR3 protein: CASSVGFGNTIYF
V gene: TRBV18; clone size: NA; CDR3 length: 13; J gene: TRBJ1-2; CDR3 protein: CASSPERDVGYTF
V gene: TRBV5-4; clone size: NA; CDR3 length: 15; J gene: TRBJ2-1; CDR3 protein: CASSLRQGAGNEQFF
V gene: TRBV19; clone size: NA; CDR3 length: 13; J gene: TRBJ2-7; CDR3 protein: CASSDSQRDEQYF
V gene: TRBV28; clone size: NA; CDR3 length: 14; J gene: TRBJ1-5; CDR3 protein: CASKSGTGRGPQHF
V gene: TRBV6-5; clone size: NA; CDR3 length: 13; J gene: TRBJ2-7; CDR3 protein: CASTRQGSYEQYF
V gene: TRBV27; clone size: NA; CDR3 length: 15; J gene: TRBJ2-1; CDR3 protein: CASSRLAGGPNEQFF
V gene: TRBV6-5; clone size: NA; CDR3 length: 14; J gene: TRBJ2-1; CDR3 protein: CATLKVAGTNEQFF
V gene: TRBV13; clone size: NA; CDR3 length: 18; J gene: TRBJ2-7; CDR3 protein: CASSWRVAGGPLPYEQYF
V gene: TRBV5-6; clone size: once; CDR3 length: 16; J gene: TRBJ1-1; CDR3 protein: CASSLLGQGAGTEAFF
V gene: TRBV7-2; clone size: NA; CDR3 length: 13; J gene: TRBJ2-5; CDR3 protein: CASGRGQGETQYF
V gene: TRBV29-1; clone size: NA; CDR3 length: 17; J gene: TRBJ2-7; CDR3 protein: CSVETGLIKRGSYEQYF
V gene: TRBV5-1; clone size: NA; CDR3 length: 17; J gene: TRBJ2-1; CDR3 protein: CASSLGSGPSSYNEQFF
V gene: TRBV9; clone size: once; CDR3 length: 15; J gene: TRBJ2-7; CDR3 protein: CASSPAGQGAIEQYF
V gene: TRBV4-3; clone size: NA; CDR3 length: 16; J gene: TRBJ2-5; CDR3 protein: CASSQGASGSTETQYF
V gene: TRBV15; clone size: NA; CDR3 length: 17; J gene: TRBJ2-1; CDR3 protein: CATSRGTAGSSYNEQFF
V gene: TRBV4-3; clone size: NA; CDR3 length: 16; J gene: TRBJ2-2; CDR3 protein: CASSQEGNRGTGELFF
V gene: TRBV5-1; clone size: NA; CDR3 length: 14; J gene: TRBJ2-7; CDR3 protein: CASSPGHGFDEQYF
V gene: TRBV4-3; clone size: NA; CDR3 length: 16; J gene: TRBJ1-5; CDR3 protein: CASSQDLGGSNQPQHF
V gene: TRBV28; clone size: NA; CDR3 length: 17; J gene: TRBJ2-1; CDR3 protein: CASSPPSGAGGLNEQFF
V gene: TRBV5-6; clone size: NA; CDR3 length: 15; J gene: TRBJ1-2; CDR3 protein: CASSLVGQGIYGYTF
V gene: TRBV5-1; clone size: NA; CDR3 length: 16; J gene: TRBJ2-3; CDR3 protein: CASSLGSGPSTDTQYF
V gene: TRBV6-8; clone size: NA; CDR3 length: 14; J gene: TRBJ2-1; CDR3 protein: CASSTPGSYNEQFF
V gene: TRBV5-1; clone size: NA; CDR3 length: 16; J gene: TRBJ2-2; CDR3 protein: CASSLVRTGNTGELFF
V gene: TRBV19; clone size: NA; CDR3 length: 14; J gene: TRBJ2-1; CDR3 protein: CASSINWGQSEQFF
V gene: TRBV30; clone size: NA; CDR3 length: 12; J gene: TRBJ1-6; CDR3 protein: CAWSLVNSPLHF
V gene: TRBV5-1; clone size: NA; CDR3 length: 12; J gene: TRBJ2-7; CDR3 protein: CASSGLAGEQYF
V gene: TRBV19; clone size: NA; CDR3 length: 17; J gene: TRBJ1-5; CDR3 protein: CASSIVRGLGANQPQHF
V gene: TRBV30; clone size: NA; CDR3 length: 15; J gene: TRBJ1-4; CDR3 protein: CAWSASGGGEEKLFF
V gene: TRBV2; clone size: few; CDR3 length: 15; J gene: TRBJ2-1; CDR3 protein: CASSEGSGRADEQFF
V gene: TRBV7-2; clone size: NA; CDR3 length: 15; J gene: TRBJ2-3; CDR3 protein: CASSLALGGPDTQYF
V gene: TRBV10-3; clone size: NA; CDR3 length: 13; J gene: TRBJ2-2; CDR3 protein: CAISGQVTGELFF
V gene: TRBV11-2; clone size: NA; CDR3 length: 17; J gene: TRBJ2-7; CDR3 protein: CASSLDTGTVFSYEQYF
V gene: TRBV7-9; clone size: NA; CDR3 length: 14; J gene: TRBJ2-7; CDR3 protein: CASSPKWSDYEQYF
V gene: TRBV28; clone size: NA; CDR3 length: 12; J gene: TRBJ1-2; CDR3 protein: CASSSAGYSYTF
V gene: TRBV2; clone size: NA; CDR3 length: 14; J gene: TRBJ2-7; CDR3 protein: CASRPLGRGYEQYF
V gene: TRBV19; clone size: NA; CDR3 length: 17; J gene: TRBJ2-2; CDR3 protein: CASSTPNRGINTGELFF
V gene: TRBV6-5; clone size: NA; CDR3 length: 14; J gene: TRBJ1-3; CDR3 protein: CASLPHFSGNTIYF
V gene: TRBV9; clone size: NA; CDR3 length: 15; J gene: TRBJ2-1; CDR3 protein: CASSEGTSEYNEQFF
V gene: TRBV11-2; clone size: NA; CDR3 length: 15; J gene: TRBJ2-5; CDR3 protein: CASSLDQRRGETQYF
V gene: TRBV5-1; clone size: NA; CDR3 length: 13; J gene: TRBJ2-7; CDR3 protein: CASSLVPVYEQYF
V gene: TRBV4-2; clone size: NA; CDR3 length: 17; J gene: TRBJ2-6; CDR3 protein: CASSQASREAGANVLTF
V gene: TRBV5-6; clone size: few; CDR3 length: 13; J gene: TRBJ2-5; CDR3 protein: CASSLQGWETQYF
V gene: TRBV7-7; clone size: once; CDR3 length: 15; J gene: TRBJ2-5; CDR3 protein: CASSSGQGAQETQYF
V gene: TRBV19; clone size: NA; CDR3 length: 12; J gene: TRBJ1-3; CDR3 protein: CASRLSGNTIYF
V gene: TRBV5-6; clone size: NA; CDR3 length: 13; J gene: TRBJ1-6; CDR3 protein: CASSLARGGLLHF
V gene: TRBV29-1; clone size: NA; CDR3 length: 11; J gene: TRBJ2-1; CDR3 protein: CSVRTGGEQFF